This T cell receptor beta chain appears in the sequencing data of a study of blood T cell repertoires in COVID-19. Cohort allocation depended upon clinical history that participants reported. In Cohort 3, a recovered donor had either two negative PCRs, clearance, or symptom resolution. CDR3 length: 12 amino acids. Germline-derived CDR1 and CDR2 are KGHSH and LQKENI. The germline V and J ends were trimmed by 4 bases and 7 bases, with 10 bases remaining between them. Generated by immunoSEQ multiplex PCR, the TCRdb table keeps only in-frame clones and is missing some. The sample holds about 140,000 clones, 60% to 80% seen once.

V gene TRBV18 combines with J gene TRBJ2-5; D is perhaps TRBD2 (5 bases). This TCR was recovered from a woman aged 45-60 years who had recovered from COVID-19. Material for sequencing was PBMCs or T cells enriched from blood (not recorded which). CDR3 in DNA: TGTGCCAGCTCACGCCCCGAGGGGACCCAGTACTTC. Translated: CASSRPEGTQYF.